These T cell receptor beta chains were read from a single sample in a study of shared T cell receptors in the human thymus. Sequencing was performed with immunoSEQ multiplex PCR; in TCRdb, only in-frame clones are kept and a portion is missing. This sample has 550,000 to 800,000 clones, with approximately 83% found just once. Separately, the same data were catalogued under a study of human thymus T cells.

The sequenced material came from thymocytes. The receptors shown here come from a girl less than two years old with a congenital heart defect. Each CDR3 is given with its conserved first and last residue. Fields, in order: clone size, J gene, D gene, V gene, CDR3 protein, CDR3 DNA. D genes are given only for firm matches. Expanded clones get a size class; other rows say once, few or many, or leave the size out.

clone_size: -; j_call: TRBJ2-7; d_call: -; v_call: TRBV7-9; cdr3_aa: CASSLEIADRKNYEQYF; cdr3_nt: TGTGCCAGCAGCTTAGAAATAGCGGACAGGAAGAACTACGAGCAGTACTTC
clone_size: -; j_call: TRBJ2-7; d_call: TRBD2; v_call: TRBV28; cdr3_aa: CASSLSETSSEQYF; cdr3_nt: TGTGCCAGCAGTTTATCCGAGACTAGCAGCGAGCAGTACTTC
clone_size: -; j_call: TRBJ2-7; d_call: TRBD1; v_call: TRBV7-6; cdr3_aa: CASSLVGQGPLAYEQYF; cdr3_nt: TGTGCCAGCAGCTTGGTGGGACAGGGGCCGCTTGCCTACGAGCAGTACTTC
clone_size: -; j_call: TRBJ2-1; d_call: TRBD2; v_call: TRBV28; cdr3_aa: CASSLAGGSYNEQFF; cdr3_nt: TGTGCCAGCAGTTTAGCGGGGGGCTCCTACAATGAGCAGTTCTTC
clone_size: -; j_call: TRBJ2-3; d_call: TRBD2; v_call: TRBV6-5; cdr3_aa: CASRPTSGPCISQYF; cdr3_nt: TGTGCCAGCAGGCCCACTAGCGGCCCTTGTATCTCGCAGTATTTT
clone_size: -; j_call: TRBJ2-5; d_call: -; v_call: TRBV5-1; cdr3_aa: CASSLGPYPSETQYF; cdr3_nt: TGCGCCAGCAGCTTGGGGCCTTACCCGTCAGAGACCCAGTACTTC
clone_size: -; j_call: TRBJ1-4; d_call: -; v_call: TRBV6-1; cdr3_aa: CASSVRGRGEKLFF; cdr3_nt: TGTGCCAGCAGTGTTCGGGGGAGGGGGGAAAAACTGTTTTTT
clone_size: -; j_call: TRBJ2-7; d_call: TRBD2; v_call: TRBV5-4; cdr3_aa: CASSFSGTSGGISYEQYF; cdr3_nt: TGTGCCAGCAGTTTCTCCGGGACTAGCGGGGGGATCTCCTACGAGCAGTACTTC
clone_size: -; j_call: TRBJ1-1; d_call: -; v_call: TRBV5-1; cdr3_aa: CASSLAHPMNTEAFF; cdr3_nt: TGCGCCAGCAGCTTGGCCCATCCAATGAACACTGAAGCTTTCTTT
clone_size: once; j_call: TRBJ2-1; d_call: -; v_call: TRBV5-1; cdr3_aa: CASSPTRDNGGQFF; cdr3_nt: TGCGCCAGCAGCCCCACCCGGGACAATGGTGGGCAGTTCTTC
clone_size: -; j_call: TRBJ2-2; d_call: TRBD2; v_call: TRBV10-3; cdr3_aa: CATLNLAAGYTGELFF; cdr3_nt: TGTGCCACCCTCAATCTAGCGGCGGGATACACCGGGGAGCTGTTTTTT
clone_size: -; j_call: TRBJ2-2; d_call: TRBD1; v_call: TRBV30; cdr3_aa: CAYLQGSGELFF; cdr3_nt: TGTGCCTATCTACAGGGGTCCGGGGAGCTGTTTTTT
clone_size: -; j_call: TRBJ1-5; d_call: TRBD1; v_call: TRBV4-3; cdr3_aa: CASSQVVGQGANQPQHF; cdr3_nt: TGCGCCAGCAGCCAAGTGGTGGGACAGGGGGCTAATCAGCCCCAGCATTTT
clone_size: -; j_call: TRBJ2-1; d_call: TRBD1; v_call: TRBV6-5; cdr3_aa: CASSPRGREPEQFF; cdr3_nt: TGTGCCAGCAGTCCCAGGGGGCGCGAACCTGAGCAGTTCTTC
clone_size: -; j_call: TRBJ1-2; d_call: -; v_call: TRBV28; cdr3_aa: CASTGGAPYGYTF; cdr3_nt: TGTGCCAGCACCGGAGGGGCCCCTTATGGCTACACCTTC
clone_size: -; j_call: TRBJ2-5; d_call: -; v_call: TRBV10-3; cdr3_aa: CAISESTEETQYF; cdr3_nt: TGTGCCATCAGTGAGTCTACAGAAGAGACCCAGTACTTC
clone_size: few; j_call: TRBJ1-6; d_call: TRBD1; v_call: TRBV6-5; cdr3_aa: CASRGQSGLSPLHF; cdr3_nt: TGTGCCAGCAGGGGACAGTCGGGCCTTTCACCCCTCCACTTT
clone_size: -; j_call: TRBJ1-1; d_call: -; v_call: TRBV18; cdr3_aa: CASSPRHEQGTEAFF; cdr3_nt: TGTGCCAGCTCACCACGTCATGAACAGGGCACTGAAGCTTTCTTT
clone_size: -; j_call: TRBJ1-1; d_call: -; v_call: TRBV14; cdr3_aa: CASSHHRTSKLNTEAFF; cdr3_nt: TGTGCCAGCAGCCATCACCGGACTTCTAAGCTGAACACTGAAGCTTTCTTT
clone_size: -; j_call: TRBJ1-3; d_call: -; v_call: TRBV5-4; cdr3_aa: CASSSQYDKDDTIYF; cdr3_nt: TGTGCCAGCAGCTCTCAATACGACAAGGATGACACCATATATTTT
clone_size: once; j_call: TRBJ1-1; d_call: -; v_call: TRBV7-3; cdr3_aa: CASSLRRNTEAFF; cdr3_nt: TGTGCCAGCAGCTTGCGGAGGAACACTGAAGCTTTCTTT
clone_size: -; j_call: TRBJ1-1; d_call: -; v_call: TRBV19; cdr3_aa: CASSIDRINTEAFF; cdr3_nt: TGTGCCAGTAGTATCGACAGGATCAACACTGAAGCTTTCTTT
clone_size: -; j_call: TRBJ1-2; d_call: TRBD1; v_call: TRBV5-4; cdr3_aa: CASSTGTGIDGYTF; cdr3_nt: TGTGCCAGCAGCACCGGGACAGGGATCGACGGCTACACCTTC
clone_size: -; j_call: TRBJ1-1; d_call: -; v_call: TRBV4-2; cdr3_aa: CASIQTRGPDTEAFF; cdr3_nt: TGTGCCAGCATCCAGACTCGGGGTCCTGACACTGAAGCTTTCTTT
clone_size: -; j_call: TRBJ2-5; d_call: TRBD2; v_call: TRBV11-2; cdr3_aa: CASSFQTSGAKNLGETQYF; cdr3_nt: TGTGCCAGCAGCTTCCAGACTAGCGGGGCCAAGAATCTGGGAGAGACCCAGTACTTC
clone_size: -; j_call: TRBJ1-2; d_call: -; v_call: TRBV6-1; cdr3_aa: CASSNLQRTNYGYTF; cdr3_nt: TGTGCCAGCAGTAACCTACAGCGGACTAACTATGGCTACACCTTC
clone_size: -; j_call: TRBJ2-1; d_call: -; v_call: TRBV5-1; cdr3_aa: CASSLVLLAGFSYNEQFF; cdr3_nt: TGCGCCAGCAGCTTGGTGCTGCTCGCGGGGTTTTCCTACAATGAGCAGTTCTTC
clone_size: -; j_call: TRBJ2-1; d_call: -; v_call: TRBV18; cdr3_aa: CASSPRQETSYNEQFF; cdr3_nt: TGTGCCAGCTCACCTAGACAGGAGACATCCTACAATGAGCAGTTCTTC
clone_size: -; j_call: TRBJ2-3; d_call: -; v_call: TRBV5-1; cdr3_aa: CASSFFGQQGTDTQYF; cdr3_nt: TGCGCCAGCAGCTTTTTCGGACAGCAGGGGACAGATACGCAGTATTTT
clone_size: -; j_call: TRBJ1-2; d_call: TRBD1; v_call: TRBV10-2; cdr3_aa: CASSEWETGYGNYGYTF; cdr3_nt: TGCGCCAGCAGTGAGTGGGAGACAGGGTACGGAAACTATGGCTACACCTTC
clone_size: -; j_call: TRBJ2-7; d_call: -; v_call: TRBV4-2; cdr3_aa: CASSQGAKVEQYF; cdr3_nt: TGTGCCAGCAGCCAGGGGGCGAAGGTCGAGCAGTACTTC
clone_size: once; j_call: TRBJ1-1; d_call: -; v_call: TRBV19; cdr3_aa: CASIKQGTEAFF; cdr3_nt: TGTGCCAGTATTAAACAGGGCACTGAAGCTTTCTTT
clone_size: -; j_call: TRBJ2-1; d_call: TRBD2; v_call: TRBV10-1; cdr3_aa: CASSRGGLGEQFF; cdr3_nt: TGCGCCAGCAGTCGGGGGGGCCTTGGTGAGCAGTTCTTC
clone_size: -; j_call: TRBJ1-3; d_call: TRBD1; v_call: TRBV14; cdr3_aa: CASSQEDRGSGNTIYF; cdr3_nt: TGTGCCAGCAGCCAGGAGGACAGGGGCTCTGGAAACACCATATATTTT
clone_size: -; j_call: TRBJ1-1; d_call: -; v_call: TRBV7-8; cdr3_aa: CASSLREQSEAFF; cdr3_nt: TGTGCCAGCAGCTTGAGGGAACAGAGTGAAGCTTTCTTT
clone_size: -; j_call: TRBJ2-5; d_call: -; v_call: TRBV20-1; cdr3_aa: CSARVEASQYF; cdr3_nt: TGCAGTGCTAGAGTGGAAGCGAGCCAGTACTTC
clone_size: -; j_call: TRBJ1-2; d_call: -; v_call: TRBV6-5; cdr3_aa: CASSFLGQGYGYTF; cdr3_nt: TGTGCCAGCAGCTTCCTCGGCCAGGGGTACGGCTACACCTTC
clone_size: -; j_call: TRBJ1-5; d_call: TRBD1; v_call: TRBV9; cdr3_aa: CASSVEGTANQPQHF; cdr3_nt: TGTGCCAGCAGCGTAGAAGGGACAGCTAATCAGCCCCAGCATTTT
clone_size: once; j_call: TRBJ2-7; d_call: TRBD1; v_call: TRBV6-1; cdr3_aa: CAIRPRDSYEQYF; cdr3_nt: TGTGCCATCAGACCCCGGGACAGTTACGAGCAGTACTTC
clone_size: few; j_call: TRBJ1-2; d_call: TRBD1; v_call: TRBV5-1; cdr3_aa: CASSLAGGESPYGYTF; cdr3_nt: TGCGCCAGCAGCTTGGCAGGGGGAGAGTCCCCTTATGGCTACACCTTC
clone_size: -; j_call: TRBJ2-3; d_call: -; v_call: TRBV2; cdr3_aa: CASSEAQGWMWTDTQYF; cdr3_nt: TGTGCCAGCAGTGAAGCCCAGGGGTGGATGTGGACAGATACGCAGTATTTT
clone_size: -; j_call: TRBJ2-1; d_call: TRBD1; v_call: TRBV7-9; cdr3_aa: CASSRGQGHGNEQFF; cdr3_nt: TGTGCCAGCAGCCGGGGACAGGGTCACGGCAATGAGCAGTTCTTC